This T cell receptor (beta chain) emerged from a study of CD8 T cells in Susac syndrome. Germline CDR1 is SQVTM and CDR2 is ANQGSEA. The CDR3 spans 12 residues. V was pared by 5 bases and J by 6 bases, with 14 bases between. Random hexamers were used to reverse transcribe the RNA input (about 0.5 to 1 ug). TCRdb re-analysed the immunoSEQ multiplex PCR reads in MiXCR, keeping a single row per CDR3 protein. The table records around 190,000 distinct CDR3 sequences, 85% to 95% of them present only once. The chain employs TRBV29-1 and TRBJ2-7; D remains ambiguous. Input material: CD4+ T cells from PBMCs. The TCR sequence derives from a human donor in good health. The DNA of the CDR3 is TGCAGCGTTAAGGACGGATTCGGCGAGCAGTACTTC. Translation gives CSVKDGFGEQYF.